These 14 T cell receptor beta chains originate from one sample sequenced in a study of regulatory T cells in long-lasting Graves disease. Time point indicated: newly diagnosed GD, antithyroid drugs for less than 3 months. RNA extracted from PBMCs served as the sequencing template. For TCR beta, libraries came from iRepertoire HTBI primers and Arm-PCR of CDR3 regions. Each CDR3 protein is one row after TCRdb ran MiXCR on the multiplex PCR reads. The sample has some 500,000 distinct CDR3 sequences; about 14% are singletons. In addition, the sample was reused for a study of T cells in Graves' hyperthyroidism and ophthalmopathy.

This specimen was peripheral blood mononuclear cells (PBMCs), taken at new diagnosis, from a patient treated with antithyroid drugs. All receptors come from a man younger than 45 with Graves disease.

This clonotype was counted ten times or more. The gene calls are TRBV30 and TRBJ2-7; the D is unclear. The CDR3 runs 12 residues. Germline V gene sequence: CDR1 GTSNPN, CDR2 SVGIG (reference sequence). The V and J ends lost 2 bases and 7 bases respectively, with 12 bases between them. The CDR3 region is CAWSRALGEQYF. In DNA form, the CDR3 reads TGTGCCTGGAGTAGAGCTCTGGGGGAGCAGTACTTC.

This clonotype occurred many times. The chain has TRBV2 and TRBJ1-2; D is unresolved. CDR3 size: 12 residues. V lost 10 bases and J 2 bases, leaving 11 bases between the germline ends. From germline, CDR1 is SNHLY and CDR2 FYNNEI. The CDR3 loop reads CATLDGNYGYTF. CDR3 bases: TGTGCCACCCTCGACGGGAACTATGGCTACACCTTC.

The V call is TRBV10-3, the J call TRBJ2-7; tentatively, D is TRBD2 (5 bases). CDR1 and CDR2 (germline): ENHRY, SYGVKD. V gave up 4 bases and J gave up 6 bases, with 10 bases separating them. The length of the CDR3 is 12 residues. CDR3 protein: CAISGTPTEQYF. CDR3 nucleotides: TGTGCCATCAGTGGGACTCCGACCGAGCAGTACTTC.

This clonotype was recorded many times. The V gene is TRBV7-2, the J gene TRBJ1-5; 7 bases agree with TRBD1. The CDR3 sequence is 14 residues long. Looked up from germline, CDR1 is SGHTA and CDR2 is FQGNSA. V dropped 4 bases and J dropped 9; count of bases not matched to a gene: 9. The CDR3 region has the DNA TGTGCCAGCAGCTCGGGGGACAGCACCTGGCCCCAGCATTTT. Residues: CASSSGDSTWPQHF.

This clonotype came up a few times. At one of its ends the junction is not consistent with the germline gene, which may arise from a read error. The chain links TRBV12-3 or TRBV12-4 to TRBJ2-3; TRBD1 matches 8 bases. The CDR3 extends over 15 amino acids. CDR3 nucleotide sequence: TGTGCCAGCAGTCCCCGGACAGGGTTGGCAGATGCGCAGTATTTT. Residues: CASSPRTGLADAQYF.

This chain joins TRBV10-2 and TRBJ2-1, with 11 bases aligning to TRBD2. The CDR3 contains 15 residues. Looked up from germline, CDR1 is WSHSY and CDR2 is SAAADI. The trim removed 0 bases at V and 10 bases at J, leaving 5 bases unmatched. DNA for the CDR3: TGCGCCAGCAGTGAGTCATTAGCGGGAGGGCCCGAGCAGTTCTTC. This codes for CASSESLAGGPEQFF.

This clonotype was picked up many times. The chain couples TRBV18 to TRBJ2-5; unclear D gene. Trimming took 0 bases from V and 5 from J, leaving 10 bases between them. In germline, CDR1 is KGHSH, CDR2 LQKENI. The CDR3 has 14 amino acids. The CDR3 sequence is CASSPPYVAETQYF. In DNA, the CDR3 is TGTGCCAGCTCACCACCCTATGTTGCGGAGACCCAGTACTTC. Full variable domain (remainder filled in from reference TRBV18 and TRBJ2-5): NAGVMQNPRHLVRRRGQEARLRCSPMKGHSHVYWYRQLPEEGLKFMVYLQKENIIDESGMPKERFSAEFPKEGPSILRIQQVVRGDSAAYFCASSPPYVAETQYFGPGTRLLVL.

This clonotype was detected ten times or more. The chain employs TRBV2 and TRBJ2-7; unclear D gene. V was shortened by 1 base and J by 2 bases, with 15 bases between the two germline ends. In germline, CDR1 is SNHLY, CDR2 FYNNEI. This CDR3 is built from 16 residues. CDR3 residues: CASSEGIPGTPYEQYF. The CDR3 coding sequence is TGTGCCAGCAGTGAAGGGATCCCTGGAACCCCCTACGAGCAGTACTTC.

The table lists this clonotype with a few counts. The gene calls are TRBV19 and TRBJ1-5; 7 bases fit TRBD1. There are 17 residues in the CDR3. The germline gives CDR1 LNHDA, CDR2 SQIVND (reference sequence). The V segment lost 2 bases and the J segment 5 bases; nucleotides outside the gene matches: 12. CDR3 coding DNA: TGTGCCAGTAGTATAATTGGACAGGAAAAGCTTGATCAGCCCCAGCATTTT. It codes for CASSIIGQEKLDQPQHF.

The rearrangement uses TRBV7-2 and TRBJ2-7; D uncertain. Per germline, CDR1 SGHTA and CDR2 FQGNSA. This CDR3 has 15 amino acids. V was clipped by 5 bases and J by 4 bases, with 18 bases between them. CDR3 in DNA: TGTGCCAGCAGCCTGGCCGGGCAGACCAGATACGAGCAGTACTTC. The encoded protein is CASSLAGQTRYEQYF.

The sample holds many counts of this clonotype. The chain employs TRBV24-1 and TRBJ2-2; 8 bases match TRBD1. The CDR3 runs 13 residues. The V segment lost 6 bases and the J segment 4 bases; nucleotides outside the gene matches: 0. The germline V gene encodes CDR1 KGHDR and CDR2 SFDVKD. CDR3 amino acids: CATSQGATGELFF. Written as DNA, the CDR3 is TGTGCCACCAGTCAGGGGGCCACCGGGGAGCTGTTTTTT.

The gene calls are TRBV6-5 and TRBJ2-2; 7 bases agree with TRBD1. CDR1 is MNHEY and CDR2 is SVGAGI in the germline V gene. This CDR3 contains 18 residues. The junction had 9 bases not matched to a gene; V was cut back by 2 bases and J by 0 bases. The CDR3 sequence is CASSYGWDREPNTGELFF. CDR3 DNA: TGTGCCAGCAGTTACGGGTGGGACAGAGAACCGAACACCGGGGAGCTGTTTTTT.

In this sample, this clonotype turned up many times. The CDR3 is CASSNSDGSSYNEQFF. In DNA, the CDR3 is TGTGCCAGTAGCAACTCGGACGGAAGCTCCTACAATGAGCAGTTCTTC. V gene TRBV19 combines with J gene TRBJ2-1, with D unclear. The CDR3 length is 16 residues. From germline, CDR1 is LNHDA and CDR2 SQIVND (reference sequence). Trimming pared 6 bases from V and 0 bases from J, leaving 15 bases between.

This clonotype has a handful of counts. J is TRBJ1-5 and V is TRBV12-3 or TRBV12-4; D not certain. V shed 6 bases and J shed 6 bases, with 12 bases lying between them. CDR3 size: 13 residues. The CDR3 sequence: CASRREFGQPQHF. The CDR3 bases are TGTGCCAGCAGGAGGGAATTCGGTCAGCCCCAGCATTTT.